The 26 T cell receptor beta chains reported below all come from one sample, sequenced in a study of cytomegalovirus exposure and HLA in healthy donors (dated by TCRdb to about 2017). The library was built by means of the immunoSEQ multiplex PCR assay. A mixture of 60 forward primers for TCR Vbeta segments and 13 reverse primers for TCR Jbeta segments was used in the multiplex PCR. Sourced from immuneACCESS, this table was stored by TCRdb with only in-frame sequences that have V and J called. A share of the clones is absent; for the studies checked, an unresolved V gene accounts for under half, and the remainder has no known explanation. The sample table records about 160,000 clones; under 75% of these occur just once. The ten largest account for approximately 7% of the sample. Sequencing input: PBMCs. These receptors were taken from a woman aged 55-70 years in good health and CMV-seropositive.

This rearrangement joins TRBV7-2 to TRBJ2-3; 7 positions agree with TRBD2. V trimming: 4 bases; J trimming: 3 bases; junction bases outside the gene matches: 10. The CDR3 has 16 amino acids. Germline CDR1 and CDR2: SGHTA and FQGNSA. CDR3 loop: CASSSARLAITDTQYF. The CDR3, as DNA: TGTGCCAGCAGCTCCGCCCGACTAGCTATAACAGATACGCAGTATTTT.

This chain links TRBV28 with TRBJ2-5, with D perhaps TRBD1 (5 bases). From germline, CDR1 is MDHEN and CDR2 SYDVKM. The V end lost 3 bases, the J end lost 5 bases, and 16 bases lay between the germline ends. CDR3 length equals 15 residues. Written as DNA, the CDR3 is TGTGCCAGCAGTTTTAATGGGGCTGGTGAGGAGACCCAGTACTTC. Its translation is CASSFNGAGEETQYF.

The chain couples TRBV6-5 to TRBJ2-2; D is unresolved. The germline V gene encodes CDR1 MNHEY and CDR2 SVGAGI. This CDR3 is built from 13 residues. The V and J ends lost 4 bases and 0 bases respectively, with 3 bases between them. The CDR3 DNA follows: TGTGCCAGCAGTTCCACGAACACCGGGGAGCTGTTTTTT. Its protein product is CASSSTNTGELFF.

This CDR3 is CASSEVSSGNTIYF. DNA for the CDR3: TGTGCCAGCAGTGAAGTCAGCTCTGGAAACACCATATATTTT. The J gene is TRBJ1-3, the V gene TRBV2; no reliable D call. Germline assignment: CDR1 SNHLY and CDR2 FYNNEI. The germline V and J ends were trimmed by 1 base and 0 bases, with 4 bases remaining between them. The CDR3 extends over 14 amino acids.

The chain joins TRBV5-1 to TRBJ2-1; D gene uncertain. V lost 0 bases, J lost 0 bases, and 7 bases lay in between. The CDR3 is 15 amino acids. Per the germline V gene, CDR1 is SGHRS and CDR2 is YFSETQ. This chain's CDR3 is CASSLADNSYNEQFF. The CDR3 DNA reads as TGCGCCAGCAGCTTGGCCGACAACTCCTACAATGAGCAGTTCTTC.

This chain joins TRBV9 and TRBJ2-1; D is possibly TRBD1 (6 bases). The CDR3 has 16 amino acids. The V and J ends lost 0 bases and 5 bases respectively, with 15 bases between them. Germline CDR1 and CDR2: SGDLS and YYNGEE. Here the CDR3 reads CASSVGGGSGNNEQFF. In nucleotides, the CDR3 is TGTGCCAGCAGCGTAGGAGGGGGAAGCGGCAACAATGAGCAGTTCTTC.

The gene calls are TRBV27 and TRBJ2-2; TRBD2 aligns across 14 bases. The CDR3 runs to 17 residues. Trimming removed 2 bases from V and 4 bases from J; junction bases left unmatched: 3. Germline V gene lookup returns CDR1 MNHEY and CDR2 SMNVEV (reference sequence). The CDR3 sequence is CASSLLGTSGSTGELFF. The CDR3 coding sequence is TGTGCCAGCAGTTTACTAGGGACTAGCGGGAGCACCGGGGAGCTGTTTTTT.

In its sample, this clone was seen a few times. V gene TRBV7-9 combines with J gene TRBJ2-3; D is unclear. Trimming cost V 5 bases and J 0 bases, with 3 bases left between them. In germline, CDR1 is SEHNR, CDR2 FQNEAQ (reference sequence). The CDR3 is made up of 12 amino acids. The CDR3 DNA reads as TGTGCCAGCAGCCCAAGCACAGATACGCAGTATTTT. It is translated as CASSPSTDTQYF.

Only one count was recorded for this clone. V gene TRBV25-1 combines with J gene TRBJ1-1; TRBD1 matches 10 bases. Germline values: CDR1 MGHDK, CDR2 SYGVNS. CDR3 length: 13 residues. V dropped 4 bases and J dropped 10; count of bases not matched to a gene: 6. CDR3 DNA: TGTGCCAGCAGTGGATGGACAGGGGGGGGAGCTTTCTTT. Translation gives CASSGWTGGGAFF.

The V gene is TRBV2, the J gene TRBJ1-1; 9 bases are shared with TRBD1. The V and J ends lost 7 bases and 6 bases, in that order; junction bases with no gene match: 6. The CDR3 consists of 13 residues. Per the germline V gene, CDR1 is SNHLY and CDR2 is FYNNEI. CDR3 region: CASTRDRAPEAFF. As DNA, the CDR3 is TGTGCCAGCACTAGGGACAGGGCGCCTGAAGCTTTCTTT.

The chain has TRBV14 and TRBJ1-3, with a weak D call TRBD1 (5 bases). The V gene lost 3 bases and the J gene lost 0 bases, with 9 bases spanning the gap. Germline-derived CDR1 and CDR2 are SGHDN and FVKESK. The CDR3 runs 15 residues. Written as DNA, the CDR3 is TGTGCCAGCAGCCACCGGGGGAACTCTGGAAACACCATATATTTT. Translated: CASSHRGNSGNTIYF.

The chain uses TRBV7-9 and TRBJ2-5, with D possibly TRBD1 on 6 matching bases. The V end was cut by 4 bases, the J end by 2 bases, with 11 bases between. Germline CDR1 is SEHNR and CDR2 is FQNEAQ (reference sequence). The length of the CDR3 is 14 residues. For the CDR3, the DNA is TGTGCCAGCAGCTGGGACACCTTACAAGAGACCCAGTACTTC. Translation gives CASSWDTLQETQYF. The variable domain in full, completed from reference TRBV7-9 and TRBJ2-5, reads DTGVSQNPRHKITKRGQNVTFRCDPISEHNRLYWYRQTLGQGPEFLTYFQNEAQLEKSRLLSDRFSAERPKGSFSTLEIQRTEQGDSAMYLCASSWDTLQETQYFGPGTRLLVL.

The J gene is TRBJ1-4, the V gene TRBV11-2; D may be TRBD1 (6 bases). There are 14 residues in the CDR3. CDR1 is SGHAT and CDR2 is FQNNGV in the germline V gene. Trimming removed 4 bases from V and 4 bases from J, with 10 bases in between. CDR3 bases: TGTGCCAGCAGCTCGGGACAACATAATGAAAAACTGTTTTTT. Its protein is CASSSGQHNEKLFF. Complete variable domain (other parts from reference TRBV11-2 and TRBJ1-4): EAGVAQSPRYKIIEKRQSVAFWCNPISGHATLYWYQQILGQGPKLLIQFQNNGVVDDSQLPKDRFSAERLKGVDSTLKIQPAKLEDSAVYLCASSSGQHNEKLFFGSGTQLSVL.

V usage is TRBV25-1 and J usage is TRBJ2-7, with 8 bases lining up with TRBD2. CDR3 length: 14 amino acids. V gave up 4 bases and J gave up 2 bases; unmatched junction bases: 4. Germline values: CDR1 MGHDK, CDR2 SYGVNS. The CDR3 DNA reads TGTGCCAGCAGTGGAGGGACTAGTCCCTACGAGCAGTACTTC. Encoded protein: CASSGGTSPYEQYF.

The chain has TRBV7-9 and TRBJ2-2; TRBD2 agrees at 9 bases. This CDR3 comprises 18 residues. Trimming took 1 base from V and 1 from J; bases not matched to a gene: 7. Germline CDR1 is SEHNR and CDR2 is FQNEAQ (reference sequence). The CDR3 sequence is CASSLVAGGRVNTGELFF. Written as DNA, the CDR3 is TGTGCCAGCAGCTTAGTTGCGGGAGGGCGCGTGAACACCGGGGAGCTGTTTTTT.

This clone was seen only a few times. The chain carries TRBV7-2 and TRBJ1-2; D not certain. Trimming took 0 bases from V and 5 from J, leaving 7 bases between them. Germline CDR1 reads SGHTA; CDR2 reads FQGNSA. The CDR3 spans 13 residues. The CDR3 region is CASSLARSYGYTF. In nucleotides, the CDR3 is TGTGCCAGCAGCTTAGCCAGGTCTTATGGCTACACCTTC.

This chain uses TRBV7-9 with TRBJ2-7; 9 bases map to TRBD1. The CDR3 is 14 residues long. CDR1 and CDR2 (germline): SEHNR, FQNEAQ (reference sequence). The V segment lost 5 bases and the J segment 6 bases; nucleotides outside the gene matches: 8. CDR3 sequence (DNA): TGTGCCAGCAGCCGTCCGGGACAGGGAACCGAGCAGTACTTC. Its protein product is CASSRPGQGTEQYF. The full variable domain, in which reference TRBV7-9 and TRBJ2-7 provide the parts outside the CDR3, is DTGVSQNPRHKITKRGQNVTFRCDPISEHNRLYWYRQTLGQGPEFLTYFQNEAQLEKSRLLSDRFSAERPKGSFSTLEIQRTEQGDSAMYLCASSRPGQGTEQYFGPGTRLTVT.

In nucleotides, the CDR3 is TGTGCCAGCAGTTACTCGGGACAGGGGGGTCTAGGGCAGTACTTC. Its protein product is CASSYSGQGGLGQYF. This chain links TRBV6-5 with TRBJ2-7; 11 nucleotides line up with TRBD1. Germline values: CDR1 MNHEY, CDR2 SVGAGI. With 0 bases clipped from V and 9 bases from J, the junction kept 7 bases outside the gene matches. This CDR3 has 15 amino acids.

The rearrangement uses TRBV28 and TRBJ2-5; 7 bases fit TRBD2. The length of the CDR3 is 15 residues. Germline V lookup: CDR1 MDHEN, CDR2 SYDVKM. With V trimmed by 4 bases and J by 4 bases, 9 bases remained unmatched. CDR3 DNA: TGTGCCAGCAGTTCCGAGGGGAGGGCCGCAGAGACCCAGTACTTC. This sequence encodes CASSSEGRAAETQYF.

This chain joins TRBV28 and TRBJ1-4; D uncertain. CDR3 length: 10 residues. The germline gives CDR1 MDHEN, CDR2 SYDVKM. The ends were cut back, 8 bases at V and 8 bases at J, with 6 bases in the middle. The CDR3 DNA is TGTGCCAGCTCTAGGGAAAAACTGTTTTTT. Translation: CASSREKLFF.

The CDR3 DNA reads as TGTGCCAGCAGTCGCGACGGAGGAGTTTATGGCTACACCTTC. Its protein product is CASSRDGGVYGYTF. V and J are TRBV6-5 and TRBJ1-2; D call uncertain. Germline V CDR1 and CDR2: MNHEY, SVGAGI. V lost 5 bases and J 5 bases, leaving 15 bases between the germline ends. The CDR3 spans 14 residues.

This clone was picked up a small number of times. CDR3 sequence reads: CASSLPPGQGTVGGYTF. In DNA form, the CDR3 reads TGTGCCAGCAGTCTCCCCCCGGGACAGGGAACCGTTGGGGGCTACACCTTC. The chain has TRBV28 and TRBJ1-2; 9 nucleotides align to TRBD1. The CDR3 covers 17 residues. V lost 5 bases, J lost 8 bases, and 18 bases stayed unmatched. Germline lookup yields CDR1 MDHEN and CDR2 SYDVKM.

The chain recombines TRBV5-1 with TRBJ2-5, with 7 bases matching TRBD2. V lost 3 bases and J lost 6; bases outside the gene matches: 11. Germline loops: CDR1 SGHRS, CDR2 YFSETQ. This CDR3 has 15 amino acids. The CDR3 DNA is TGCGCCAGCAGCTCGGCGGGGGTTCCTAGTCAGACCCAGTACTTC. Its translation is CASSSAGVPSQTQYF.

This clone was seen a handful of times. The V call is TRBV7-8, the J call TRBJ2-3, with D tentatively TRBD2 (7 bases). From germline, CDR1 is SGHVS and CDR2 FQNEAQ. This CDR3 region has 15 residues. The ends were cut back, 3 bases at V and 2 bases at J, with 12 bases in the middle. CDR3 DNA sequence: TGTGCCAGCAGCTTCCTAGGGGGGGACACAGATACGCAGTATTTT. Translation: CASSFLGGDTDTQYF.

This rearrangement joins TRBV7-2 to TRBJ1-5, with no clear D. V gave up 4 bases and J gave up 5 bases, with 9 bases separating them. Per the germline V gene, CDR1 is SGHTA and CDR2 is FQGNSA. This CDR3 is built from 13 residues. CDR3 amino acids: CASSSQQDQPQHF. In nucleotides, the CDR3 is TGTGCCAGCAGCTCCCAGCAGGATCAGCCCCAGCATTTT.

The CDR3 region has the DNA TGTGCCAGCAGCTACGGGGGACGATTTAATGAAAAACTGTTTTTT. It encodes CASSYGGRFNEKLFF. The V gene is TRBV11-2, the J gene TRBJ1-4; D may be TRBD1 (5 bases). Deletions cut 4 bases from V and 4 bases from J, with 13 bases between. CDR1 and CDR2 (germline): SGHAT, FQNNGV. There are 15 residues in the CDR3.